This T cell receptor beta chain was sequenced for a study of T cell responses to AZD1222 COVID-19 vaccine. Broader study findings: In all cases, repertoires were sampled only after the peak T cell response. Nearly half of unique spike-specific TCRs reportedly avoided B.1.351 and B.1.1.7 mutated regions. Compared with day 0, the breadth and depth of the Spike-specific TCR repertoire rose significantly after two doses of AZD1222. In a largely white British group with more females than males, clonal diversity was possibly underestimated.

Here immunoSEQ multiplex PCR was the method, and the copy in TCRdb shows in-frame clones only, minus some. The table records some 110,000 clones, around nine tenths of them present only once. CDR1 is SGHKS and CDR2 is YYEKEE in the germline V gene (reference sequence). CDR3 length equals 15 residues. V was clipped by 4 bases and J by 2 bases, with 12 bases between them. This clone turned up a few times. Its antigen is currently unknown. Sequenced here: peripheral blood, sampled 28 days after the second dose of the MenACWY control vaccine. This sequence was found in an adult who received the MenACWY meningococcal vaccine as a control. The V gene is TRBV5-5, the J gene TRBJ2-2, with a weak D call TRBD2 (6 bases). The CDR3 is CASSPEGLNTGELFF. DNA for the CDR3: TGTGCCAGCAGCCCGGAGGGGTTAAACACCGGGGAGCTGTTTTTT.